The present T cell receptor beta chain was sequenced within a study of CD8 T cells in Susac syndrome. Study-level points and caveats: More than 15 Susac-specific public clones were found in total CD8+ repertoires and five in CD8+ TEMRA repertoires. The study found that Susac CD8+ clonal expansion peaked in TEMRA cells and active patients. As acknowledged by the study, its TCR sequencing and HLA analysis included a relatively small number of individuals.

The trim removed 3 bases at V and 3 bases at J, leaving 14 bases unmatched. The germline CDR1 and CDR2 sequences are DFQATT and SNEGSKA (reference sequence). This CDR3 has 16 residues. Comment on this clonotype: Its target is unknown.

The authors reverse transcribed roughly 0.5 to 1 ug RNA with random hexamers. TCRdb reprocessed the immunoSEQ multiplex PCR reads with MiXCR, giving one entry per CDR3 protein. The data contain 120,000 or so distinct CDR3 sequences, around 94% of them seen just once; the ten biggest clones take up 0.21%. The specimen was CD8+ T cells from PBMCs. The sequence came from a human donor with Susac syndrome. The chain links TRBV20-1 to TRBJ2-7; TRBD1 aligns across 7 bases. The CDR3 DNA reads as TGCAGTGCTAGCCCTAGCTGGGGCAGGGGGAACTACGAGCAGTACTTC. This gives the protein CSASPSWGRGNYEQYF.